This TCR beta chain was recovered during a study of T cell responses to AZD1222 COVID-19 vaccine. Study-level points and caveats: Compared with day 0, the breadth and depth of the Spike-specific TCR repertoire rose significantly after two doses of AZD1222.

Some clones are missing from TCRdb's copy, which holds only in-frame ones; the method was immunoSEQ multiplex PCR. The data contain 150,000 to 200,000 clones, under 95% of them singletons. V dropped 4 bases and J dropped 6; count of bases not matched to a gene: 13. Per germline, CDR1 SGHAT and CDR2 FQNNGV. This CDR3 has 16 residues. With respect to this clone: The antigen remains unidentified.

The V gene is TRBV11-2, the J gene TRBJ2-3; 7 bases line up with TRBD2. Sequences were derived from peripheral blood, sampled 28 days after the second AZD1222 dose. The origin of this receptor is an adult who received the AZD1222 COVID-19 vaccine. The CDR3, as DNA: TGTGCCAGCAGCTCCTATCTGGCGGGGGAGAGGGATACGCAGTATTTT. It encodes CASSSYLAGERDTQYF.